Listed below are T cell receptor beta chains from one sample, sequenced in a study of blood T cell repertoires in COVID-19. TCRdb's table, derived via immunoSEQ multiplex PCR, lists solely in-frame clones and lacks some. The sample carries almost 55,000 clones, around four fifths recorded once. Sequenced: peripheral blood. Receptors originate from a man aged 45 to 65 with acute or convalescent COVID-19. Both conserved end residues are part of each CDR3. D genes are given only for firm matches. A row's size may be missing; if present it is once, few, many or a size class.

d_gene	v_gene	abundance	j_gene	CDR3nt	CDR3aa
TRBD1	TRBV5-1	NA	TRBJ2-6	TGCGCCAGCAGCTTGTCTGGGACAGCTCTCTCTGGGGCCAACGTCCTGACTTTC	CASSLSGTALSGANVLTF
NA	TRBV27	once	TRBJ1-6	TGTGCCAGCAGTTTTCCCCCTGGCAGGGATAAGTATTCACCCCTCCACTTT	CASSFPPGRDKYSPLHF
TRBD1	TRBV5-1	NA	TRBJ1-2	TGCGCCAGCCAGGGACAGGGGACATACTATGGCTACACCTTC	CASQGQGTYYGYTF
NA	TRBV2	NA	TRBJ1-5	TGTGCCAGCAGGTGGAGATCTGATCAGCCCCAGCATTTT	CASRWRSDQPQHF
TRBD1	TRBV4-1	NA	TRBJ1-2	TGCGCCAGCAGCCAACCGACAGGGGATGGCTACACCTTC	CASSQPTGDGYTF
TRBD1	TRBV18	NA	TRBJ1-1	TGTGCCAGCTCACCTCTGGGACAGGGAATGGCTGAAGCTTTCTTT	CASSPLGQGMAEAFF
NA	TRBV3-1/TRBV3-2	NA	TRBJ2-1	TGTGCCAGCAGCCAAGATCCGTTCGGGGATGTCGATGAGCAGTTCTTC	CASSQDPFGDVDEQFF
NA	TRBV9	NA	TRBJ1-6	TGTGCCAGCAGCGTAGCCCAGACTGGATCACCCCTCCACTTT	CASSVAQTGSPLHF
TRBD1	TRBV27	NA	TRBJ2-7	TGTGCCAGCAGTTTATCGCCCCCCTACCGGGACAGGGCCTACGAGCAGTACTTC	CASSLSPPYRDRAYEQYF
NA	TRBV3-1/TRBV3-2	few	TRBJ1-2	TGTGCCAGCAGCCAGACCTGGACAGAAGCCTATGGCTACACCTTC	CASSQTWTEAYGYTF
NA	TRBV30	once	TRBJ2-5	TGTGCCTGGAGTGTACAGGAGACCCAGTACTTC	CAWSVQETQYF
TRBD1	TRBV18	NA	TRBJ1-2	TGTGCCAGCTCCCAGTCCCAGGGGGCCTATGGCTACACCTTC	CASSQSQGAYGYTF
NA	TRBV5-6	NA	TRBJ1-2	TGTGCCAGCAGCTTAACGGATGGCTACACCTTC	CASSLTDGYTF
NA	TRBV2	NA	TRBJ2-1	TGTGCCAGCAGTGATAGAGGGTTGGAGGAGGAGCAGTTCTTC	CASSDRGLEEEQFF
NA	TRBV3-1/TRBV3-2	once	TRBJ2-7	TGTGCCAGCAGCCGTCGGAGCTCGGCCGAGCAGTACTTC	CASSRRSSAEQYF
NA	TRBV27	once	TRBJ1-1	TGTGCCAGCAGTTTATGGTCAGGACAGACTCTACGGGATGAAGCTTTCTTT	CASSLWSGQTLRDEAFF
NA	TRBV20-1	NA	TRBJ2-5	TGCAGTGCCTCTTTCTTGCGTCACTTC	CSASFLRHF
TRBD2	TRBV2	NA	TRBJ2-5	TGTGCCAGCAGGGGGCGGGGGGCCCAGTACTTC	CASRGRGAQYF
NA	TRBV2	NA	TRBJ1-1	TGTGCCAGCAGTGCGATGGGGCCGGGTGAAGCTTTCTTT	CASSAMGPGEAFF
NA	TRBV28	NA	TRBJ1-2	TGTGCCAGTCAACCCCCCACAGGTTCCTATGGCTACACCTTC	CASQPPTGSYGYTF
NA	TRBV5-1	NA	TRBJ2-5	TGCGCCAGCAGCTTAGGACAGCCAGGGGAGACCCAGTACTTC	CASSLGQPGETQYF
TRBD1	TRBV27	NA	TRBJ2-7	TGTGCCAGCAGAATTCTAGACAGGGGACTCCACGAGCAGTACTTC	CASRILDRGLHEQYF
NA	TRBV5-1	NA	TRBJ2-1	TGCGCCAGCAGCCTGACGAGGGCCAATGAGCAGTTCTTC	CASSLTRANEQFF
NA	TRBV10-2	NA	TRBJ1-1	TGCGCCAGCAGTGAATCCCGGGGGAGGCTAGAAGCTTTCTTT	CASSESRGRLEAFF